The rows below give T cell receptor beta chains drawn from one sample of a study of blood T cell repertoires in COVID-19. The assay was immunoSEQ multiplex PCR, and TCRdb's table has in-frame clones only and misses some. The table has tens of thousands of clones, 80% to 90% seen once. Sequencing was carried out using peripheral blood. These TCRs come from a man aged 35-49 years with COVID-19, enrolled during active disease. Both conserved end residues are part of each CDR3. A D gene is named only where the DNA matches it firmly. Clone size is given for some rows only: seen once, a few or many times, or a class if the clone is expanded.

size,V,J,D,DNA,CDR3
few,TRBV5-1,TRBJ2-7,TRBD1,TGCGCCAGCAGCTCATTGACAGGGGCAAGGGACGAGCAGTACTTC,CASSSLTGARDEQYF
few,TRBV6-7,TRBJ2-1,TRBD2,TGTGCCAGCAGACCCCCTAGCGGGAGGCGCCATGAGCAGTTCTTC,CASRPPSGRRHEQFF
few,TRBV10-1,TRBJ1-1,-,TGCGCCAGCCGGGCCCTAATCGGGGACACTGAAGCTTTCTTT,CASRALIGDTEAFF
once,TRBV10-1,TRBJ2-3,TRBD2,TGCGCCAGCAGTGAGTTAGCGGGGGGGAGCACAGATACGCAGTATTTT,CASSELAGGSTDTQYF
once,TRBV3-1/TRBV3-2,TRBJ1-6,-,TGTGCCAGCAGCCAAGATCTGGGGCGTTCACCCCTCCACTTT,CASSQDLGRSPLHF
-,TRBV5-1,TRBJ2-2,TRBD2,TGCGCCAGCAGCTTTAGGACTAGCGCCGGCGGGGAGCTGTTTTTT,CASSFRTSAGGELFF
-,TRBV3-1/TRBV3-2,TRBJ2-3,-,TGTGCCAGCAGCCAGGGGGAGGGGGTAACACGAGATACGCAGTATTTT,CASSQGEGVTRDTQYF
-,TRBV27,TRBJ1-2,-,TGTGCCAGCAGTTTATTCGCAGGGTCTCGGGATGGCTACACCTTC,CASSLFAGSRDGYTF
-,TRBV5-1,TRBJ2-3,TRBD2,TGCGCCAGCAGCTTGCGGACTAGCGGGGGAAAAGATACGCAGTATTTT,CASSLRTSGGKDTQYF
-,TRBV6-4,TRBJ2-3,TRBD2,TGTGCCAGCAGTCCCGGGACTAGCGGGGCCACAGATACGCAGTATTTT,CASSPGTSGATDTQYF
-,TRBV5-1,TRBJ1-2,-,TGCGCCAGCAGCTTAGACACCTACTATGGCTACACCTTC,CASSLDTYYGYTF
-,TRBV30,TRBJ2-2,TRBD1,TGTGCCTGGAGTTGGGACAGGGGTTTGGGGGAGCTGTTTTTT,CAWSWDRGLGELFF
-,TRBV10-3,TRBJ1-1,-,TGTGCCATCGCCATCGAGGGGAACACTGAAGCTTTCTTT,CAIAIEGNTEAFF
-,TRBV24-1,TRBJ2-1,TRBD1,TGTGCCACCGGTGGGACAGGCAACAATGAGCAGTTCTTC,CATGGTGNNEQFF
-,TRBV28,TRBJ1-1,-,TGTGCCAGCAGTTTCCCCCGGGGTTCCACTGAAGCTTTCTTT,CASSFPRGSTEAFF
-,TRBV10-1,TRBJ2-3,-,TGCGCCAGCAGTGACGGTACTAGCACAGATACGCAGTATTTT,CASSDGTSTDTQYF
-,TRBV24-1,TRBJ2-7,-,TGTGCCACCAGTGACTCAGGGTTCGAGCAGTACTTC,CATSDSGFEQYF
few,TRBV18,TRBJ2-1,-,TGTGCCAGCTCACGAGATGAAGAGTGGAATGAGCAGTTCTTC,CASSRDEEWNEQFF
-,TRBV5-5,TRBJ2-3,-,TGTGCCAGCAGCTCGGGCGGGGGCACAGATACGCAGTATTTT,CASSSGGGTDTQYF
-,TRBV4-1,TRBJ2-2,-,TGCGCCAGCAGCCCCGGACTATTGGGACGGGAGAAGGACACCGGGGAGCTGTTTTTT,CASSPGLLGREKDTGELFF
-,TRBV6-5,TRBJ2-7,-,TGTGCCAGCAGTAGCTCCGGGTCCCGCTACGAGCAGTACTTC,CASSSSGSRYEQYF
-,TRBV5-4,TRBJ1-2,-,TGTGCCAGCAGTGGGGGCATGGACAGCAACTATGGCTACACCTTC,CASSGGMDSNYGYTF
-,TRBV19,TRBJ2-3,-,TGTGCCAGTAGTGTGGGAGTAGCGGCTAGCACAGATACGCAGTATTTT,CASSVGVAASTDTQYF